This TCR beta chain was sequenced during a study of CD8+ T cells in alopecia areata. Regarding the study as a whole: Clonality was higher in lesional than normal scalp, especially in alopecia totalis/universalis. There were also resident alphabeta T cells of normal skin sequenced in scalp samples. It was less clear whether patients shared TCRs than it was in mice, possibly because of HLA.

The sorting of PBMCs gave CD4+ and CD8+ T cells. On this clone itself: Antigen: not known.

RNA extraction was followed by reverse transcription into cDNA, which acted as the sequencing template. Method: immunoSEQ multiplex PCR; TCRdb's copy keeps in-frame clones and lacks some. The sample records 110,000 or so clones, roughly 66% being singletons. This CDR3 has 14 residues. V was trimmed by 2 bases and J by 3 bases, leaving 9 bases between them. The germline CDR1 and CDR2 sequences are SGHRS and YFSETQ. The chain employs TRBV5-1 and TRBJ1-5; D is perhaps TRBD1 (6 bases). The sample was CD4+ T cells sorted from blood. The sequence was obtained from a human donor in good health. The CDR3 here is CASSLGQPNQPQHF. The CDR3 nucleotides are TGCGCCAGCAGCTTAGGACAGCCCAATCAGCCCCAGCATTTT.